This T cell receptor beta chain was found in a study of CD8 T cells in Susac syndrome. Germline V lookup: CDR1 SEHNR, CDR2 FQNEAQ (reference sequence). V lost 3 bases, J lost 6 bases, and 13 bases lay in between. The CDR3 covers 14 residues. The multiple sclerosis controls, all treatment-naive patients, had relapsing-remitting disease that was stable or active. RNA amounts of about 0.5 to 1 ug underwent reverse transcription with random hexamers. TCRdb redid the calling of the immunoSEQ multiplex PCR reads with MiXCR, one entry per CDR3 protein. The table has roughly 200,000 distinct CDR3 sequences, 95% seen once. This clonotype was seen only once.

The specimen sequenced was CD4+ T cells from PBMCs. The chain joins TRBV7-9 to TRBJ2-3; unclear D gene. The sequence came from a human donor with multiple sclerosis. The CDR3 reads CASSLGKGPDTQYF. In DNA form, the CDR3 reads TGTGCCAGCAGCTTGGGTAAAGGGCCCGATACGCAGTATTTT.